The clone carrying this T cell receptor beta chain occurred a few times. This CDR3 has 14 residues. CDR1 and CDR2 (germline): WSHSY, SAAADI. Trimming took off 10 bases at V and 0 bases at J, with 13 bases between the two ends. The PCR ran on 60 Vbeta and 13 Jbeta primers. Measured with immunoSEQ multiplex PCR; TCRdb has only the in-frame clones, and not every one. Of more than 45,000 clones in the sample, roughly 73% were seen once. These data are taken from a study of cytomegalovirus exposure and HLA in healthy donors. What was sequenced was PBMCs. The sequence was collected from a woman in her thirties or forties in good health and CMV-seropositive. This rearrangement joins TRBV10-2 to TRBJ1-5, with TRBD1 as a possible D gene (6 bases). CDR3 residues: CATGRTDSNQPQHF. The DNA for the CDR3 is TGCGCCACAGGTAGGACAGATAGCAATCAGCCCCAGCATTTT.